One and the same sample provided the 12 T cell receptor beta chains below, sequenced in a study of T cells after yellow fever vaccination. TCRdb re-called the 5' RACE reads through MiXCR, storing one row per CDR3 protein. The sample shows around 500,000 distinct CDR3 sequences, 20% to 25% of them seen only once. The sequencing used PBMCs, collected around 3 weeks after the first yellow fever vaccination. These receptors originate from a man between 18 and 35 years old who received the YFV17D yellow fever vaccine.

The chain joins TRBV7-6 to TRBJ2-2; perhaps TRBD2 as D (6 bases). CDR1 is SGHVS, CDR2 FNYEAQ, per germline. The CDR3 is made up of 13 amino acids. V was shortened by 5 bases and J by 5 bases, with 9 bases between the two germline ends. CDR3 DNA: TGTGCCAGCAGCGTGGGGACTACCGGGGAGCTGTTTTTT. This encodes CASSVGTTGELFF. Based on the CDR3 plus reference TRBV7-6 and TRBJ2-2, the full variable domain is GAGVSQSPRYKVTKRGQDVALRCDPISGHVSLYWYRQALGQGPEFLTYFNYEAQQDKSGLPNDRFSAERPEGSISTLTIQRTEQRDSAMYRCASSVGTTGELFFGEGSRLTVL.

This clonotype was counted between two and nine times. The gene calls are TRBV12-3 or TRBV12-4 and TRBJ1-6; perhaps TRBD1 as D (6 bases). This CDR3 region has 14 residues. Trimming stripped 2 bases from V and 10 bases from J, with 12 bases between. CDR3 region: CASSLRGPVSPLHF. CDR3 sequence (DNA): TGTGCCAGCAGTTTACGGGGGCCTGTATCACCCCTCCACTTT.

In this sample, this clonotype turned up a few times. V and J are TRBV18 and TRBJ2-3, with unresolved D. Germline CDR1 reads KGHSH; CDR2 reads LQKENI. The CDR3 totals 14 residues. Trimming stripped 3 bases from V and 6 bases from J, with 13 bases between. Here the CDR3 DNA reads TGTGCCAGCTCACCCCTCAACAGTCCGGATACGCAGTATTTT. Residues: CASSPLNSPDTQYF.

This clonotype has more than one count but fewer than ten. The gene calls are TRBV11-1 and TRBJ2-5, with no clear D. Trimming took 2 bases from V and 2 from J, leaving 9 bases between them. Looked up from germline, CDR1 is SGHAT and CDR2 is FQDESV (reference sequence). CDR3 length equals 14 residues. Here the CDR3 reads CASSLNQRQETQYF. CDR3 DNA sequence: TGTGCCAGCAGCTTAAACCAGCGTCAAGAGACCCAGTACTTC.

The rearrangement joins TRBV5-4 to TRBJ1-2; no definite D call. V dropped 1 base and J dropped 4 bases, with 8 bases sitting between them. The V gene's germline CDR1 is SGHNT and CDR2 YYREEE (reference sequence). The CDR3 is 13 residues long. The CDR3 nucleotides are TGTGCCAGCAGCTTGTCCCAGAGCTATGGCTACACCTTC. It is translated as CASSLSQSYGYTF. The whole variable domain, remainder taken from reference TRBV5-4 and TRBJ1-2, is ETGVTQSPTHLIKTRGQQVTLRCSSQSGHNTVSWYQQALGQGPQFIFQYYREEENGRGNFPPRFSGLQFPNYSSELNVNALELDDSALYLCASSLSQSYGYTFGSGTRLTVV.

This clonotype was seen a handful of times. The chain combines TRBV5-1 with TRBJ1-6; 8 bases are shared with TRBD1. Per the germline V gene, CDR1 is SGHRS and CDR2 is YFSETQ. J gave up 5 bases and V 4 bases, and 8 bases lay outside the gene matches. The CDR3 length is 16 residues. CDR3 residues: CASSIGQGTNNSPLHF. CDR3 sequence (DNA): TGCGCCAGCAGCATCGGACAGGGCACCAATAATTCACCCCTCCACTTT.

The V and J genes are TRBV4-3 and TRBJ2-7; 10 bases are shared with TRBD2. The J segment lost 4 bases and the V segment lost 5 bases, leaving 8 bases of the junction unmatched. The CDR3 contains 15 residues. Per the germline V gene, CDR1 is LGHNA and CDR2 is YSLEER. The chain's CDR3 is CASSSRLAGPYEQYF. CDR3 DNA: TGCGCCAGCAGCTCCCGACTAGCGGGCCCTTACGAGCAGTACTTC.

V usage is TRBV7-9 and J usage is TRBJ2-2; weak D call: TRBD2 (6 bases). The CDR3 spans 14 residues. Germline V CDR1 and CDR2: SEHNR, FQNEAQ (reference sequence). Trimming took off 1 base at V and 7 bases at J, with 10 bases between the two ends. For the CDR3, the DNA is TGTGCCAGCAGCTTAGGCGGGGCGTACGGGGAGCTGTTTTTT. Translation gives CASSLGGAYGELFF.

The chain employs TRBV4-3 and TRBJ1-1; D not certain. Germline-derived CDR1 and CDR2 are LGHNA and YSLEER. This CDR3 has 18 amino acids. V lost 0 bases and J 4 bases, leaving 21 bases between the germline ends. CDR3 in DNA: TGCGCCAGCAGCCAAGATCCGGCCCCCTCAAGGGCCTCCACTGAAGCTTTCTTT. Translation gives CASSQDPAPSRASTEAFF.

In this sample, this clonotype turned up a few times. The chain joins TRBV30 to TRBJ2-2; no definite D call. V was trimmed by 5 bases and J by 7 bases, leaving 8 bases between them. In germline, CDR1 is GTSNPN, CDR2 SVGIG (reference sequence). The CDR3 sequence is 11 residues long. CDR3 in DNA: TGTGCCTGGGCGGTGGGCGGGGAGCTGTTTTTT. This codes for CAWAVGGELFF.

This clonotype was counted only a few times. The chain employs TRBV5-1 and TRBJ2-2; D not resolved. The ends were cut back, 2 bases at V and 2 bases at J, with 10 bases in the middle. This CDR3 is 15 amino acids long. Germline lookup yields CDR1 SGHRS and CDR2 YFSETQ. This CDR3 is CASSFREPNTGELFF. The DNA of the CDR3 is TGCGCCAGCAGCTTCCGCGAACCCAACACCGGGGAGCTGTTTTTT.

This clonotype appeared many times. This chain links TRBV25-1 with TRBJ2-2, with D tentatively TRBD1 or TRBD2 (5 bases each). Trimming stripped 6 bases from V and 3 bases from J, with 5 bases between. CDR3 length equals 12 residues. The germline CDR1 and CDR2 sequences are MGHDK and SYGVNS. CDR3 in DNA: TGTGCCAGCAGGGGGGACACCGGGGAGCTGTTTTTT. As protein: CASRGDTGELFF.